This T cell receptor beta chain was found in a study of PD-1 blockade in classical Hodgkin lymphoma. Deletions cut 9 bases from V and 4 bases from J, with 12 bases between. Looked up from germline, CDR1 is MDHEN and CDR2 is SYDVKM. The CDR3 has 13 amino acids. Every patient relapsed after autologous stem cell transplantation, and brentuximab vedotin exposure varied. The data were produced by immunoSEQ multiplex PCR, yet TCRdb's version contains in-frame clones alone and is incomplete. The repertoire consists of about 26,000 clones, with around 67% occurring once and the leading ten covering 10% to 15%. General study points: No one has yet defined what causes the repertoire differences, which may be disease activity or prior therapy.

Notes on this clone: Antigen unknown.

The TCR sequence derives from a human donor with classical Hodgkin lymphoma. The rearrangement uses TRBV28 and TRBJ1-4; D uncertain. Sequenced here: peripheral blood mononuclear cells (PBMCs), sampled before the second cycle of nivolumab. CDR3 residues: CASSGGLNEKLFF. In DNA form, the CDR3 reads TGTGCCAGTTCGGGAGGACTTAATGAAAAACTGTTTTTT.